Listed below are T cell receptor beta chains from one sample, sequenced in a study of blood T cell repertoires in COVID-19. Repertoires were generated with immunoSEQ multiplex PCR, while TCRdb's copy carries only in-frame clones and drops some. The data show under 200,000 clones, around nine tenths seen once. The sample consisted of PBMCs or T cells enriched from blood (not recorded which). The receptor set was obtained from a woman aged 50 to 65 who had recovered from COVID-19. Both conserved end residues are trimmed from each CDR3. Fields, in order: clone size, V gene, CDR3 protein. For some rows the clone size is stated as once, few or many, or as a class when expanded; others skip it.

>NA|TRBV12-3/TRBV12-4
ASSPPKNTEAF
>NA|TRBV7-2
ASSALTGRAF
>NA|TRBV19
ASSSRLAGAPDTQY
>NA|TRBV5-1
ASSYGSGGTEAF
>NA|TRBV29-1
SVGASPYEQY
>NA|TRBV7-9
ASSVPRTGLAKNIQY
>NA|TRBV11-3
ASSQGQTNTGELF
>NA|TRBV7-9
ASTRDTANTEAF
>NA|TRBV11-3
ASSSLSLAGGTDTQY
>NA|TRBV19
ASTKGNQPQH
>NA|TRBV7-2
ASSLNRATNEKLF
>NA|TRBV19
ASTRTGWGQETQY
>NA|TRBV2
ASRGQGRDAEAF
>NA|TRBV19
ASSIGGRVYGYT
>NA|TRBV27
ASSPLGSRNYEQY
>few|TRBV18
ASSPGQGSTEAF
>NA|TRBV5-1
ASSRDRDRGTEAF
>NA|TRBV11-1
ASSLGTGQSDTQY
>NA|TRBV19
ASRKLADTDTQY
>NA|TRBV7-3
ASSLNPLMTGGTEAF
>NA|TRBV9
ASSVVANPPHEQF
>NA|TRBV5-5
ASSLDPGQGRAAF
>NA|TRBV6-5
ASKQGVGNQPQH